The 22 T cell receptor beta chains given below trace back to one sample, sequenced in a study of early T cells in non-severe SARS-CoV-2 infection. TCRdb re-called the 5' RACE reads with MiXCR, one entry per CDR3 protein. Of approximately 33,000 distinct CDR3 sequences in the sample, 5.3% are singletons; the top ten hold 25% to 30%. Specimen: whole blood. The source of these receptors is an adult who was a healthcare worker with PCR-confirmed SARS-CoV-2 infection or an uninfected control (not recorded which).

This clonotype was detected ten times or more. The chain employs TRBV24-1 and TRBJ2-1; D unclear. Germline-derived CDR1 and CDR2 are KGHDR and SFDVKD. Trimming took off 5 bases at V and 2 bases at J, with 18 bases between the two ends. This CDR3 has 17 residues. The CDR3, as DNA: TGTGCCACCAGTGGCTTATCTAGTTCCCAAACCTACAATGAGCAGTTCTTC. Protein product: CATSGLSSSQTYNEQFF.

This clonotype was recorded many times. V gene TRBV5-1 combines with J gene TRBJ2-1; 7 bases line up with TRBD2. This CDR3 has 14 residues. Germline values: CDR1 SGHRS, CDR2 YFSETQ. Germline trimming cut 4 bases from V and 0 bases from J; bases unmatched to any gene: 1. The CDR3 DNA reads as TGCGCCAGCAGCCGGACTAGCTCCTACAATGAGCAGTTCTTC. Translated, it gives CASSRTSSYNEQFF.

The DNA of the CDR3 is TGTGCCAGCAGCGGGCTAGCGGGGGGGGCCGGTACGCAGTATTTT. Protein: CASSGLAGGAGTQYF. The V and J genes are TRBV5-4 and TRBJ2-3; 12 bases map to TRBD2. The germline V gene encodes CDR1 SGHNT and CDR2 YYREEE (reference sequence). With 4 bases clipped from V and 8 bases from J, the junction kept 8 bases outside the gene matches. This CDR3 spans 15 amino acids. Full variable domain (missing parts from reference TRBV5-4 and TRBJ2-3): ETGVTQSPTHLIKTRGQQVTLRCSSQSGHNTVSWYQQALGQGPQFIFQYYREEENGRGNFPPRFSGLQFPNYSSELNVNALELDDSALYLCASSGLAGGAGTQYFGPGTRLTVL.

In this sample, this clonotype turned up many times. V and J are TRBV5-5 and TRBJ1-1; D remains unclear. CDR3 length: 13 amino acids. Per germline, CDR1 SGHKS and CDR2 YYEKEE (reference sequence). Trimming took 7 bases from V and 1 from J, leaving 11 bases between them. The CDR3 reads CASLASPNTEAFF. As DNA, the CDR3 is TGTGCCAGCCTAGCAAGCCCGAACACTGAAGCTTTCTTT.

V usage is TRBV24-1 and J usage is TRBJ2-7; D ambiguous. CDR1 and CDR2 from the germline V gene are KGHDR and SFDVKD. Trimming stripped 4 bases from V and 5 bases from J, with 14 bases between. The CDR3 sequence is 14 residues long. CDR3 region: CATSEGSTGHEQYF. The CDR3 DNA reads TGTGCCACCAGTGAGGGCAGTACCGGCCACGAGCAGTACTTC.

This clonotype was seen more than once but under ten times. The chain has TRBV5-5 and TRBJ2-5; D remains ambiguous. The CDR3 extends over 15 amino acids. The germline V gene has CDR1 SGHKS and CDR2 YYEKEE (reference sequence). The V end was cut by 0 bases, the J end by 0 bases, with 9 bases between. This chain's CDR3 is CASSLDWAYQETQYF. Here the CDR3 DNA reads TGTGCCAGCAGCTTGGATTGGGCATACCAAGAGACCCAGTACTTC.

A few counts support this clonotype. The chain links TRBV3-1 to TRBJ2-7; 9 positions match TRBD1. The CDR3 consists of 15 residues. With V trimmed by 4 bases and J by 5 bases, 9 bases remained unmatched. Germline CDR1 and CDR2: LGHDT and YNNKEL (reference sequence). CDR3 sequence reads: CASSPGQGYADEQYF. The CDR3, as DNA: TGTGCCAGCAGCCCGGGACAGGGCTACGCCGACGAGCAGTACTTC.

This clonotype occurred a few times. V is TRBV3-1 and J is TRBJ2-1; D uncertain. The CDR3 is 12 residues long. Germline lookup yields CDR1 LGHDT and CDR2 YNNKEL (reference sequence). Between the trimmed V and J ends, which lost 1 base and 3 bases, there was a span of 1 base. CDR3 sequence reads: CASSQVYNEQFF. CDR3 bases: TGTGCCAGCAGCCAAGTCTACAATGAGCAGTTCTTC.

This clonotype has at least ten counts. The chain carries TRBV13 and TRBJ1-1; D is perhaps TRBD1 (5 bases). This CDR3 spans 15 amino acids. Germline V gives CDR1 PRHDT, CDR2 FYEKMQ (reference sequence). V dropped 0 bases and J dropped 0 bases, with 8 bases sitting between them. The CDR3 loop reads CASSLGEGMNTEAFF. CDR3 sequence (DNA): TGTGCCAGCAGCTTAGGGGAGGGGATGAACACTGAAGCTTTCTTT.

The sample holds many counts of this clonotype. V usage is TRBV20-1 and J usage is TRBJ1-5, with TRBD1 matching 7 bases. The CDR3 is made up of 14 amino acids. V dropped 0 bases and J dropped 9; count of bases not matched to a gene: 8. CDR1 DFQATT and CDR2 SNEGSKA come from the germline V gene (reference sequence). CDR3 DNA sequence: TGCAGTGCTAGAGATGATAGGGGGCCTCGGCCCCAGCATTTT. The encoded protein is CSARDDRGPRPQHF.

This clonotype has at least ten counts. This rearrangement joins TRBV5-4 to TRBJ2-3, with D unclear. CDR3 length: 12 amino acids. Germline-derived CDR1 and CDR2 are SGHNT and YYREEE (reference sequence). Trimming removed 4 bases at V and 3 bases at J, with 6 bases between. The CDR3 DNA reads as TGTGCCAGCAGCATCCGGACAGATACGCAGTATTTT. It codes for CASSIRTDTQYF.

Many counts were recorded for this clonotype. This chain connects TRBV4-3 to TRBJ2-1; TRBD1 is a possible D gene (6 bases). CDR3 length: 16 residues. V gave up 4 bases and J gave up 4 bases, with 17 bases separating them. Germline CDR1 and CDR2: LGHNA and YSLEER. CDR3 sequence reads: CASSPAVGGNYNEQFF. CDR3 nucleotide sequence: TGCGCCAGCAGCCCAGCCGTAGGGGGAAATTACAATGAGCAGTTCTTC.

This clonotype was seen many times. The rearrangement joins TRBV4-2 to TRBJ2-1, with TRBD2 matching 11 bases. The CDR3 has 16 amino acids. Germline V lookup: CDR1 LGHNA, CDR2 YNFKEQ. J gave up 9 bases and V 4 bases, and 11 bases lay outside the gene matches. This CDR3 reads CASSPVAGGPLGEQFF. As DNA, the CDR3 is TGTGCCAGCAGCCCAGTAGCGGGAGGGCCGCTGGGTGAGCAGTTCTTC.

The J gene is TRBJ2-7, the V gene TRBV7-6; TRBD1 matches at 9 bases. Germline-derived CDR1 and CDR2 are SGHVS and FNYEAQ. The CDR3 has 15 amino acids. Losses at the gene ends were 1 base for V and 3 bases for J; bases not matched to a gene: 4. In DNA form, the CDR3 reads TGTGCCAGCAGCTTAGGAGGACAGGGGATCTACGAGCAGTACTTC. It specifies CASSLGGQGIYEQYF.

This clonotype was seen repeatedly, ten times or more. The chain joins TRBV28 to TRBJ2-5; tentative D call: TRBD2 (6 bases). Trimming took off 10 bases at V and 5 bases at J, with 14 bases between the two ends. This CDR3 contains 12 residues. The V gene's germline CDR1 is MDHEN and CDR2 SYDVKM. DNA for the CDR3: TGTGCCACCCACCCCGGAGGGGAGACCCAGTACTTC. Its translation is CATHPGGETQYF.

This clonotype was recorded at least ten times. The chain uses TRBV20-1 and TRBJ2-1, with D tentatively TRBD2 (5 bases). The CDR3 extends over 15 amino acids. Germline-derived CDR1 and CDR2 are DFQATT and SNEGSKA (reference sequence). Trimming removed 1 base from V and 4 bases from J, with 14 bases in between. CDR3 nucleotide sequence: TGCAGTGCTAGAGCCCCGGGGTCACCATACAATGAGCAGTTCTTC. As protein: CSARAPGSPYNEQFF.

This clonotype appeared many times. The rearrangement uses TRBV28 and TRBJ2-5; 7 bases fit TRBD2. With V trimmed by 5 bases and J by 2 bases, 8 bases remained unmatched. Germline values: CDR1 MDHEN, CDR2 SYDVKM. This CDR3 spans 15 amino acids. In nucleotides, the CDR3 is TGTGCCAGCAGTCCCTCCGGACTAGGACAAGAGACCCAGTACTTC. Translation gives CASSPSGLGQETQYF.

This clonotype has a count of ten or more. The V gene is TRBV7-3, the J gene TRBJ2-3, with D possibly TRBD2 on 6 matching bases. Trimming stripped 3 bases from V and 3 bases from J, with 13 bases between. This CDR3 comprises 15 residues. Germline CDR1 and CDR2: SGHTA and FQGTGA. The CDR3 DNA reads TGTGCCAGCAGCTTTGACGGGAGTCGTACAGATACGCAGTATTTT. Encoded protein: CASSFDGSRTDTQYF. Together with reference TRBV7-3 and TRBJ2-3, the CDR3 gives the full variable domain: GAGVSQTPSNKVTEKGKYVELRCDPISGHTALYWYRQSLGQGPEFLIYFQGTGAADDSGLPNDRFFAVRPEGSVSTLKIQRTERGDSAVYLCASSFDGSRTDTQYFGPGTRLTVL.

Only a few counts were recorded for this clonotype. The DNA for the CDR3 is TGTGCCAGCAGTTCACCCCGGGGGAGCGGGAGGATACCATTAACCTCCTACGAGCAGTACTTC. This encodes CASSSPRGSGRIPLTSYEQYF. The chain uses TRBV28 and TRBJ2-7; TRBD2 aligns across 9 bases. Germline values: CDR1 MDHEN, CDR2 SYDVKM. The CDR3 is 21 residues long. Germline trimming cut 4 bases from V and 0 bases from J; bases unmatched to any gene: 22.

This chain joins TRBV29-1 and TRBJ2-3; D is undetermined. The CDR3 is 11 residues long. Germline lookup yields CDR1 SQVTM and CDR2 ANQGSEA. V lost 5 bases and J lost 3, with 6 bases in between. The CDR3 here is CSVFRTDTQYF. As DNA, the CDR3 is TGCAGCGTTTTTCGGACAGATACGCAGTATTTT.

This chain links TRBV2 with TRBJ2-7, with D uncertain. CDR3 size: 13 residues. Germline V gene data show CDR1 as SNHLY and CDR2 as FYNNEI. V was pared by 1 base and J by 5 bases, with 9 bases between. CDR3 sequence (DNA): TGTGCCAGCAGTGAAGAGGGTTCCCACGAGCAGTACTTC. Residues: CASSEEGSHEQYF.

This chain joins TRBV18 and TRBJ2-1, with TRBD1 identical over 9 bases. With V trimmed by 2 bases and J by 5 bases, 7 bases remained unmatched. Germline values: CDR1 KGHSH, CDR2 LQKENI. There are 16 residues in the CDR3. This CDR3 reads CASSPLPGQGDNEQFF. Written as DNA, the CDR3 is TGTGCCAGCTCACCATTACCGGGACAGGGAGACAATGAGCAGTTCTTC.